This note documents a single TCR beta chain sequence. Its antigen remains unidentified. Genomic DNA was extracted from sorted cells with the QIAGEN DNeasy Blood and Tissue Kit for TCRbeta CDR3 sequencing. Through immunoSEQ, high-throughput TCRbeta CDR3 sequencing was done commercially, including PCR amplification with internal controls and bias correction. In the authors' own workflow: Unique productive TCRbeta sequences were defined by CDR3 nucleotide sequence when primers matched and otherwise by CDR3 amino acid sequence together with Vbeta and Jbeta genes. As a correction for sorting error, sequences shared between sorted populations at a frequency ratio of 2:1 or less were discarded, and the remaining shared sequences were assigned to the higher population. Donor-reactive sequences were defined as at least 5-fold expanded in CFSE-low cells versus unstimulated cells, with frequency of at least 0.01% in CFSE-low cells. Repertoire divergence was quantified by Jensen-Shannon divergence using the top 100 TCRbeta sequences ranked by frequency. For samples with multiple sequencing runs, sorting error was corrected in each run separately before the runs were combined. In TCRdb, the immuneACCESS table is reduced to in-frame sequences with V and J assigned. These tables do not hold every clone; where another copy was compared, an unresolved V gene accounts for under half, and the others remain unexplained. That table supplies the V and J calls and clone size; D and trimming were determined from the DNA. The sample table gives some 30,000 clones. Jointly, the top ten make up 1.8% of the sample.

Transplants used related donors with nonmyeloablative bone marrow transplantation; mixed chimerism was transient in the human trials. Unstimulated Tregs (CD4+CD25+CD127-), CD4+ non-Tregs (CD4+CD25-), CD4 and CD8 cells were FACS-sorted from thawed PBMCs. A few combined kidney and bone marrow transplant recipients from the ITN036ST trial were included as patients, and samples were available only from these trial subjects. Healthy control blood was processed to PBMCs by Ficoll density gradient and cryopreserved, and patient PBMCs were collected before and after transplant. The sample originates from a study of Tregs in tolerant kidney transplant recipients (dated by TCRdb to the late 2010s). Context from the whole study: Before combined kidney and bone marrow transplantation, this study identified donor-specific regulatory T cells using TCRbeta sequencing and then followed those same cells after transplant. The investigation overall reported the following: The most biologically relevant and donor-specific TCRbeta repertoire appeared to be identified by expanding Tregs with activated donor B cells. The study was limited by small patient numbers, and the findings need validation in larger populations and under other immunosuppression protocols. Donor-specific Treg expansion exceeded global Treg expansion in tolerant patients, suggesting antigen-driven rather than nonspecific expansion. Biological reproducibility was not directly addressed, though technical replication error appeared minimal. Because the PCR primers were changed over time for some patients, nucleotide-level comparison could not be performed across the samples from those patients.

The receptor's source is a human patient who received a combined kidney and bone marrow transplant. Because of the transplant, the T cells may be the graft donor's rather than the patient's own. This specimen was CD4+ T cells from blood (PBMCs), taken 24 months after the transplant.

CDR3 loop: CSASSGRMSGELFF. CDR3 DNA (partial): TGCAGTGCTAGTAGCGGGAGAATGTCCGGGGAG. This chain is built from TRBV20-1 and TRBJ2-2; TRBD2 agrees with 9 junctional bases. The DNA ends 3 residues before the CDR3 does, and the rest of the CDR3 is filled in from the germline J gene. Looking up the germline V gene (reference sequence) yields CDR1 DFQATT and CDR2 SNEGSKA. Including the terminal cysteine and phenylalanine, the CDR3 comprises 14 residues. The DNA has 33 bases, all within the CDR3, and is read from base 1. After removal of 3 bases from V and 6 bases from J, the junction retains 5 bases not matched to a gene.